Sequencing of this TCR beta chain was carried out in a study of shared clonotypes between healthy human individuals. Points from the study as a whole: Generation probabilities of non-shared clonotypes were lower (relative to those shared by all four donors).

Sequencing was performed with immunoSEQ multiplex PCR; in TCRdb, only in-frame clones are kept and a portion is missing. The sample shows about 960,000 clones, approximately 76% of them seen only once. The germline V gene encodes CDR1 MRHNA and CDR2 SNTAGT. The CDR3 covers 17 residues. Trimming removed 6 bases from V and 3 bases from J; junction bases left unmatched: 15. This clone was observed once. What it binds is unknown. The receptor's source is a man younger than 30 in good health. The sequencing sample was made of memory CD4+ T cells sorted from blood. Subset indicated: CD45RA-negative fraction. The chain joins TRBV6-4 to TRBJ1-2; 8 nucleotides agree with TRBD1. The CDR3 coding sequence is TGTGCCAGCAGCGGGTCAGGGGGCGCCCTTCGAGACTATGGCTACACCTTC. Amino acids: CASSGSGGALRDYGYTF.